The 21 T cell receptor beta chains listed next were all sequenced from one sample in a study of T-cell reconstitution after alpha-beta-depleted transplantation in children. Construction of the TCRbeta library involved unique molecular identifiers. TCRdb passed the PCR reads through MiXCR, listing each CDR3 protein once. This sample has 200,000 to 250,000 distinct CDR3 sequences, with about 24% found just once. The starting material was PBMCs, mostly from graft donor cells, obtained 360 days after TCRalphabeta/CD19-depleted stem cell transplant. The receptors stem from a female patient aged 2-10 years who had a stem cell transplant for congenital amegakaryocytic thrombocytopenia, so the T cells may come from the graft donor.

The table lists this clonotype with a few counts. V and J are TRBV5-1 and TRBJ2-7; TRBD2 matches 9 bases. CDR1 SGHRS and CDR2 YFSETQ come from the germline V gene. This CDR3 is 16 amino acids long. V shed 4 bases, J shed 0 bases, and the junction held 8 bases outside the gene matches. The CDR3 nucleotides are TGCGCCAGCAGCACGACTAGCGGTGTGACCTCCTACGAGCAGTACTTC. The encoded protein is CASSTTSGVTSYEQYF.

The CDR3, as DNA: TGTGCCAGCGGCAAGGGGGACATACTCCAAGAGACCCAGTACTTC. Translated, it gives CASGKGDILQETQYF. This chain links TRBV7-9 with TRBJ2-5, with D perhaps TRBD1 (6 bases). CDR1 SEHNR and CDR2 FQNEAQ come from the germline V gene (reference sequence). CDR3 size: 15 residues. With 8 bases removed from V and 1 base from J, the gap between germline ends came to 17 bases.

In its sample, this clonotype was seen a few times. The chain links TRBV28 to TRBJ2-5; TRBD2 aligns across 8 bases. V shed 3 bases and J 1 base; nucleotides not matched to a gene: 4. The CDR3 is made up of 15 amino acids. CDR1 is MDHEN, CDR2 SYDVKM, per germline. The CDR3 DNA is TGTGCCAGCAGTTTTACTAGCGGCATCCAAGAGACCCAGTACTTC. Protein sequence: CASSFTSGIQETQYF.

The chain has TRBV24-1 and TRBJ2-3; 8 bases map to TRBD2. The junction had 15 bases not matched to a gene; V was cut back by 5 bases and J by 6 bases. The CDR3 is 17 residues long. Germline V gene data show CDR1 as KGHDR and CDR2 as SFDVKD. CDR3 sequence reads: CATSAPRGGGSADTQYF. Written as DNA, the CDR3 is TGTGCCACCAGTGCCCCCCGGGGGGGCGGGAGTGCGGATACGCAGTATTTT.

In its sample, this clonotype was seen a few times. The chain uses TRBV12-3 or TRBV12-4 and TRBJ2-7; D unclear. Trimming cost V 3 bases and J 5 bases, with 8 bases left between them. The CDR3 is made up of 12 amino acids. The CDR3 DNA follows: TGTGCCAGCAGTTTGGTCAGCGACGAGCAGTACTTC. Encoded protein: CASSLVSDEQYF.

The chain is built from TRBV6-5 and TRBJ1-4, with D possibly being TRBD1 (6 bases). CDR3 size: 16 residues. From germline, CDR1 is MNHEY and CDR2 SVGAGI. The germline V and J ends were trimmed by 4 bases and 0 bases, with 12 bases remaining between them. DNA of the CDR3: TGTGCCAGCAGTTCCTTCGCAGGGGCAACTAATGAAAAACTGTTTTTT. It is translated as CASSSFAGATNEKLFF.

In its sample, this clonotype was seen many times. The gene calls are TRBV20-1 and TRBJ2-7, with TRBD1 matching over 7 bases. This CDR3 has 15 residues. From germline, CDR1 is DFQATT and CDR2 SNEGSKA (reference sequence). V shed 4 bases and J 0 bases; nucleotides not matched to a gene: 9. DNA of the CDR3: TGCAGTGCTAACCAATGGACAGGCTTCTCCTACGAGCAGTACTTC. As protein: CSANQWTGFSYEQYF.

Only a few counts were recorded for this clonotype. The gene calls are TRBV21-1 and TRBJ2-2. TRBV21-1 constitutes a pseudogene. The CDR3 covers 14 residues. The CDR3 spells CASSKRGSPGELFF. In DNA, the CDR3 is TGTGCCAGCAGCAAGCGGGGCAGCCCCGGGGAGCTGTTTTTT.

This CDR3 is CSVESTGDGYTF. For the CDR3, the DNA is TGCAGCGTCGAATCTACAGGGGATGGCTACACCTTC. This chain links TRBV29-1 with TRBJ1-2, with 7 bases that match TRBD1. CDR3 size: 12 residues. Germline loops: CDR1 SQVTM, CDR2 ANQGSEA. The trim removed 6 bases at V and 6 bases at J, leaving 7 bases unmatched.

This clonotype occurred many times. The chain is built from TRBV28 and TRBJ2-7, with D perhaps matching TRBD2 (6 bases). The CDR3 is 14 amino acids. Germline-derived CDR1 and CDR2 are MDHEN and SYDVKM. Trimming removed 5 bases at V and 3 bases at J, with 14 bases between. Here the CDR3 reads CASSETGLRYEQYF. In nucleotides, the CDR3 is TGTGCCAGCAGTGAAACGGGACTCCGCTACGAGCAGTACTTC.

This clonotype came up a few times. The V and J genes are TRBV5-1 and TRBJ1-1; D ambiguous. This CDR3 has 14 amino acids. Trimming removed 0 bases at V and 0 bases at J, with 6 bases between. Germline V CDR1 and CDR2: SGHRS, YFSETQ. The CDR3, as DNA: TGCGCCAGCAGCTTGGACAGACTGAACACTGAAGCTTTCTTT. It codes for CASSLDRLNTEAFF.

In this sample, this clonotype turned up a few times. This chain links TRBV28 with TRBJ1-5; D is unclear. Between the trimmed V and J ends, which lost 0 bases and 3 bases, there was a span of 9 bases. Germline V gene sequence: CDR1 MDHEN, CDR2 SYDVKM. The CDR3 runs 15 residues. In DNA form, the CDR3 reads TGTGCCAGCAGTTTATGGAGGGAGCCCAATCAGCCCCAGCATTTT. Translation gives CASSLWREPNQPQHF.

This clonotype appeared many times. The chain uses TRBV20-1 and TRBJ2-3; 10 nucleotides align to TRBD2. The CDR3 loop spans 15 amino acids. Germline V gene sequence: CDR1 DFQATT, CDR2 SNEGSKA (reference sequence). With V trimmed by 6 bases and J by 2 bases, 8 bases remained unmatched. CDR3 sequence (DNA): TGCAGTGCGGCTTCTAGCGGGGGCTTCACAGATACGCAGTATTTT. The encoded protein is CSAASSGGFTDTQYF.

This clonotype has just one count. The chain couples TRBV28 to TRBJ2-2; possibly TRBD1 or TRBD2 for D (5 bases each). Germline V gene lookup returns CDR1 MDHEN and CDR2 SYDVKM. Trimming shortened V by 5 bases and J by 4 bases, and 26 bases separated the two germline ends. This CDR3 is 19 amino acids long. CDR3 sequence (DNA): TGTGCCAGCAGTGAGGGGAGCGTGGGCCCCGAACGTCTCACCGGGGAGCTGTTTTTT. It yields the protein CASSEGSVGPERLTGELFF.

The rearrangement links TRBV7-2 to TRBJ2-2, with 12 bases aligning to TRBD2. The CDR3 is made up of 15 amino acids. The junction had 5 bases not matched to a gene; V was cut back by 5 bases and J by 7 bases. Germline V gives CDR1 SGHTA, CDR2 FQGNSA. CDR3 sequence: CASSRLAGDVGELFF. CDR3 in DNA: TGTGCCAGCAGCCGACTAGCGGGAGATGTCGGGGAGCTGTTTTTT.

There are a few counts of this clonotype. This rearrangement joins TRBV6-1 to TRBJ2-4; TRBD1 or TRBD2 may be the D gene (5 bases each). The CDR3 has 15 residues. V was cut by 7 bases and J by 6 bases, with 19 bases left in between. CDR1 is MNHNS and CDR2 is SASEGT in the germline V gene. CDR3 protein: CASTAKYAGTNIQYF. DNA for the CDR3: TGTGCCAGCACGGCGAAGTATGCAGGGACAAACATTCAGTACTTC.

J is TRBJ2-5 and V is TRBV6-5, with D hard to call. CDR1 is MNHEY, CDR2 SVGAGI, per germline. This CDR3 comprises 13 residues. V was cut by 0 bases and J by 4 bases, with 6 bases left in between. This chain's CDR3 is CASSYSRGETQYF. Written as DNA, the CDR3 is TGTGCCAGCAGTTACTCGAGAGGAGAGACCCAGTACTTC.

There are many counts of this clonotype. The V gene is TRBV4-1, the J gene TRBJ1-2, with D perhaps matching TRBD1 (5 bases). The length of the CDR3 is 15 residues. Germline lookup yields CDR1 MGHRA and CDR2 YSYEKL. V was pared by 0 bases and J by 4 bases, with 12 bases between. The CDR3 DNA sequence: TGCGCCAGCAGCCAAGATGAGGGTAGGGGCTATGGCTACACCTTC. Protein sequence: CASSQDEGRGYGYTF.

The chain recombines TRBV6-5 with TRBJ2-2; 8 positions match TRBD1. V trimming: 2 bases; J trimming: 11 bases; junction bases outside the gene matches: 7. The CDR3 extends over 14 amino acids. The germline gives CDR1 MNHEY, CDR2 SVGAGI. CDR3 sequence: CASSYPTGQGELFF. DNA of the CDR3: TGTGCCAGCAGTTACCCGACAGGACAGGGAGAGCTGTTTTTT.

The chain is built from TRBV12-3 or TRBV12-4 and TRBJ1-5; 8 nucleotides match TRBD1. The CDR3 sequence is 13 residues long. Trimming removed 4 bases from V and 6 bases from J; junction bases left unmatched: 2. The CDR3 nucleotides read TGTGCCAGCAGTTGGACAGGGAGTCAGCCCCAGCATTTT. This codes for CASSWTGSQPQHF.

The chain couples TRBV10-2 to TRBJ1-3, with D unclear. The CDR3 has 13 amino acids. With 4 bases removed from V and 4 bases from J, the gap between germline ends came to 8 bases. From germline, CDR1 is WSHSY and CDR2 SAAADI. The DNA for the CDR3 is TGCGCCAGCAGTGGACTACAGGGAAACACCATATATTTT. Its protein product is CASSGLQGNTIYF.